This is a list of T cell receptor beta chains from one sample in a study of blood T cell repertoires in COVID-19. Only in-frame clones appear in the TCRdb table, and some are missing; sequencing was by immunoSEQ multiplex PCR. The sample holds roughly 390,000 clones; about 90% are singletons and the top ten take 8% to 13%. Sequencing was carried out using peripheral blood. The source of these receptors is a woman aged 30 to 39 with COVID-19, enrolled during active disease. Both conserved end residues are part of each CDR3. The order of the fields is D gene, J gene, V gene, CDR3 protein, CDR3 DNA. The D gene is left open where the match is weak.

.,TRBJ2-2,TRBV3-1/TRBV3-2,CASSQGAGQTGELFF,TGTGCCAGCAGCCAAGGCGCAGGGCAAACCGGGGAGCTGTTTTTT
TRBD1,TRBJ2-7,TRBV28,CASSPRTGGILYEQYF,TGTGCCAGCAGTCCCAGGACAGGGGGGATACTCTACGAGCAGTACTTC
.,TRBJ2-1,TRBV5-5,CASSLERSSYNEQFF,TGTGCCAGCAGCTTGGAGAGGAGCTCCTACAATGAGCAGTTCTTC
.,TRBJ2-1,TRBV5-1,CASSSGQSSYNEQFF,TGCGCCAGCAGCTCTGGACAGAGCTCCTACAATGAGCAGTTCTTC
.,TRBJ2-6,TRBV5-1,CASSADSSGANVLTF,TGCGCCAGCAGCGCTGACAGTTCTGGGGCCAACGTCCTGACTTTC
.,TRBJ2-2,TRBV5-6,CASSLASLSTGELFF,TGTGCCAGCAGCTTGGCCTCGTTGAGCACCGGGGAGCTGTTTTTT
.,TRBJ1-2,TRBV12-3/TRBV12-4,CASSLGQRHTF,TGTGCCAGCAGTTTAGGGCAGCGGCACACCTTC
TRBD1,TRBJ1-1,TRBV5-1,CASRRTTGGANTEAFF,TGCGCCAGCAGACGGACCACAGGGGGTGCAAACACTGAAGCTTTCTTT
TRBD1,TRBJ2-7,TRBV15,CATSRGTGAWGEQYF,TGTGCCACCAGCAGAGGGACAGGGGCGTGGGGCGAGCAGTACTTC
TRBD2,TRBJ2-3,TRBV5-4,CASSPGTSGNGADTQYF,TGTGCCAGCAGCCCGGGGACTAGCGGGAATGGGGCAGATACGCAGTATTTT
.,TRBJ2-7,TRBV27,CASSLQPTITPYEQYF,TGTGCCAGCAGTTTACAGCCGACTATAACCCCCTACGAGCAGTACTTC
TRBD1,TRBJ2-5,TRBV14,CASSPLGQEETQYF,TGTGCCAGCAGCCCCTTAGGACAGGAAGAGACCCAGTACTTC